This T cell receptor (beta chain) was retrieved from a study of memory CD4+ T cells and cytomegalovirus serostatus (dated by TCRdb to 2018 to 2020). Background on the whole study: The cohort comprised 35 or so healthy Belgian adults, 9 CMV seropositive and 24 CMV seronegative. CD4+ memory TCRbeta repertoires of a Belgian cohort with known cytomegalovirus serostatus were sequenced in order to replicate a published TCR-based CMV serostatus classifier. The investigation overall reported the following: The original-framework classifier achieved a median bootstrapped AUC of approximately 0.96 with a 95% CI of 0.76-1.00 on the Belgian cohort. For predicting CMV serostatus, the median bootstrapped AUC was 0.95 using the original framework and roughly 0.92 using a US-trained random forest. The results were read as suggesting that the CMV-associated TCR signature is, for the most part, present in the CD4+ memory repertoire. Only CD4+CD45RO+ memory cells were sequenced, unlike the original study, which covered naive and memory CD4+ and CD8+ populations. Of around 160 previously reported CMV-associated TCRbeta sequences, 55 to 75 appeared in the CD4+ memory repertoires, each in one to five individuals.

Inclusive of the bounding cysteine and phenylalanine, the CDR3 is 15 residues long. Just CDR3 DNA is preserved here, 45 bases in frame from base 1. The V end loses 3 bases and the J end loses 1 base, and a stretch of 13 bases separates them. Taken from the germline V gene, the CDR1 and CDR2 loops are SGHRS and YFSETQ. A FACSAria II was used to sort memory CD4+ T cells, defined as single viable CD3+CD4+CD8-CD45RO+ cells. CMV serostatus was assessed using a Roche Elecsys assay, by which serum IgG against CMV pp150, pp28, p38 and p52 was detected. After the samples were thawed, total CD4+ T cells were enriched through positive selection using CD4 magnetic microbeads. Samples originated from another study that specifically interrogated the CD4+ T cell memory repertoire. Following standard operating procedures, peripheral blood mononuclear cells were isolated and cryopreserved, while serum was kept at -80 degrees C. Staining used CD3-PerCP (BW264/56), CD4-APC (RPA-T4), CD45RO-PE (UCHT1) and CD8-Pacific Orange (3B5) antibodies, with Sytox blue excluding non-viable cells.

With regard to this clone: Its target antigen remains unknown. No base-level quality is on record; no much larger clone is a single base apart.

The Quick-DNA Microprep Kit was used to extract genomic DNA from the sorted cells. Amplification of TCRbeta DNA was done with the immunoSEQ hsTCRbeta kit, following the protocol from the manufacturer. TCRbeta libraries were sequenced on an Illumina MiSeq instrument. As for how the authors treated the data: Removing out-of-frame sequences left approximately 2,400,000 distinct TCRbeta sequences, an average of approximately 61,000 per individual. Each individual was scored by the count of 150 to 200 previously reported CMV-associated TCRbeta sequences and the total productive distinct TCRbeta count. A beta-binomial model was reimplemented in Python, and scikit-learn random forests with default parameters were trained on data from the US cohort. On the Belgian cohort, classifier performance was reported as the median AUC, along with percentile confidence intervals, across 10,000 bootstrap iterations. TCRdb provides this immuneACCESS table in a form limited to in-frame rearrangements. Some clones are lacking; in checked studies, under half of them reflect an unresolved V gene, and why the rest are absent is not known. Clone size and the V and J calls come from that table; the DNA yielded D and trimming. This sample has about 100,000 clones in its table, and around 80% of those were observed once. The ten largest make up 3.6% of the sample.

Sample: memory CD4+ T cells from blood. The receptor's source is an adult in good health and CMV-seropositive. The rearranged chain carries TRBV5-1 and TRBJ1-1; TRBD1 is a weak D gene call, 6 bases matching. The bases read TGCGCCAGCAGCTCTACGGGACACCCGAACACTGAAGCTTTCTTT. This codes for CASSSTGHPNTEAFF.